The entry below describes one T cell receptor (beta chain). The repertoire was sequenced with immunoSEQ multiplex PCR; TCRdb's copy has only in-frame clones and lacks some. The table shows tens of thousands of clones, with around nine tenths occurring only once. The time point: pre-treatment baseline. One draw preceded checkpoint blockade; another followed its first cycle at week 3. These data belong to a study of blood T cell dynamics during melanoma immunotherapy. The CDR3 is 14 residues long. Germline V gene sequence: CDR1 SGHNT, CDR2 YYREEE (reference sequence). V lost 6 bases and J lost 3, with 10 bases in between.

The receptor's source is a human donor with melanoma. The genes are TRBV5-4 and TRBJ1-6; the D gene is possibly TRBD1 (6 bases). Sequenced here: blood, sampled from a patient treated with checkpoint blockade. In DNA form, the CDR3 reads TGTGCCAGCACCGACAGGTTCTATAATTCACCCCTCCACTTT. It translates to CASTDRFYNSPLHF.